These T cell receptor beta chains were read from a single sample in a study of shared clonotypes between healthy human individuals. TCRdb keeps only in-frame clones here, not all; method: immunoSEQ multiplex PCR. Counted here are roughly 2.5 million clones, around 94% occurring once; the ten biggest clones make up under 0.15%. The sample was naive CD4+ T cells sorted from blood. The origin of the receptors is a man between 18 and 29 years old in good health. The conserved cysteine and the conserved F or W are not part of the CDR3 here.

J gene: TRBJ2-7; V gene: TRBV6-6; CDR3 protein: ASTAGRYEQY
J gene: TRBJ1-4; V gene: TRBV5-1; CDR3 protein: ASSSRGGVSSNEKLF
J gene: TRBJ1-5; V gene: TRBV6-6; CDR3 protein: ASSGDGPNQPQH
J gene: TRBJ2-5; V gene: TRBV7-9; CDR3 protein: ASSRRGTSDQETQY
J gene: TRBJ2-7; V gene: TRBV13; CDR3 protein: ASSPRQGFSYEQY
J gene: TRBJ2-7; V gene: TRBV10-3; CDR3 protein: ASRGAVTYEQY
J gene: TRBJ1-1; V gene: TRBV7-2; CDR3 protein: ASSLRWGNTEAF
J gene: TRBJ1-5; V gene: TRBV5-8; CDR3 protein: ASSFPYSPQH
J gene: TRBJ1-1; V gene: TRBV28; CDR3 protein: ASSSVGQKNTEAF
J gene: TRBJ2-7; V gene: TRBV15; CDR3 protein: ATRQGTYHEQY